In this sample, the clone carrying this T cell receptor beta chain turned up once. The antigen is not known. This specimen includes other DNA sequences encoding the same CDR3. This specimen comes from a study of cytomegalovirus exposure and HLA in healthy donors. General study findings and limits: Later analysis identified a missense DCLRE1C variant that was linked to TCR beta V- and J-gene trimming. Reports state that TCR beta sequences accurately predicted most subjects' HLA-A and HLA-B alleles. Investigators reported 164 TCR beta chains as tied to cytomegalovirus. Earlier analysis yielded a pattern in which most TCR beta V segments were productive about 87% or about 30% of the time.

PCR primers comprised 60 Vbeta and 13 Jbeta primers. Assay used: immunoSEQ multiplex PCR; TCRdb lists only in-frame clones, some missing. Counted here are 160,000 or so clones, around 80% occurring once; the ten biggest clones make up approximately 2.3%. CDR3 length: 12 amino acids. CDR1 is GTSNPN, CDR2 SVGIG, per germline (reference sequence). V was cut by 4 bases and J by 1 base, with 7 bases left in between. The gene calls are TRBV30 and TRBJ1-1; D uncertain. Sequenced: PBMCs. The receptor was isolated from a man aged 35 to 55 in good health and CMV-seronegative. The chain's CDR3 is CAWTDTNTEAFF. CDR3 nucleotides: TGTGCCTGGACTGACACGAACACTGAAGCTTTCTTT.